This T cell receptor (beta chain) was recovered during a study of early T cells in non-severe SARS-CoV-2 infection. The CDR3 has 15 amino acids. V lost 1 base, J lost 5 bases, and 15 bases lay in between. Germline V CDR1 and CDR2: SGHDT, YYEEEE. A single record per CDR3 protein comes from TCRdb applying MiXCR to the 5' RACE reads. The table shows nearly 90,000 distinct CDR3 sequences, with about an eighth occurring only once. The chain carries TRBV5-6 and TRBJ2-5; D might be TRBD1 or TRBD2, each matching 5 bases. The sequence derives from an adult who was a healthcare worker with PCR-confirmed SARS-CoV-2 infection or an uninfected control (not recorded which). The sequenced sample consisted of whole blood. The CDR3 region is CASSLLGEEVETQYF. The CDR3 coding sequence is TGTGCCAGCAGCTTGTTGGGGGAAGAAGTGGAGACCCAGTACTTC.